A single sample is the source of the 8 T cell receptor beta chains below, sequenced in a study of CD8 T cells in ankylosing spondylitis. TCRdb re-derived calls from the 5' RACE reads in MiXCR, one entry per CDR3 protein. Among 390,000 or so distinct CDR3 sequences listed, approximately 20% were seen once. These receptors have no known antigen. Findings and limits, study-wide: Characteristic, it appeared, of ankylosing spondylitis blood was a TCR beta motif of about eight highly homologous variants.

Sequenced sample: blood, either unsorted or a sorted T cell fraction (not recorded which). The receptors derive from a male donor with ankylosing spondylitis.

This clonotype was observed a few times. The DNA of the CDR3 is TGTGCCAGCAGCCATCAAGTGATCCCAGACAATGAGCAGTTCTTC. The encoded protein is CASSHQVIPDNEQFF. This rearrangement joins TRBV3-1 to TRBJ2-1; D gene uncertain. Germline-derived CDR1 and CDR2 are LGHDT and YNNKEL (reference sequence). Trimming shortened V by 3 bases and J by 5 bases, and 14 bases separated the two germline ends. The length of the CDR3 is 15 residues.

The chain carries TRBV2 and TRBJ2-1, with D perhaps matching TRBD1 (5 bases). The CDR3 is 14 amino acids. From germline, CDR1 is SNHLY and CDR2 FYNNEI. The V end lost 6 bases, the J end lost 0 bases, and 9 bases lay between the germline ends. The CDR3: CASSRASSYNEQFF. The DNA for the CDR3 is TGTGCCAGCAGCAGGGCAAGCTCCTACAATGAGCAGTTCTTC.

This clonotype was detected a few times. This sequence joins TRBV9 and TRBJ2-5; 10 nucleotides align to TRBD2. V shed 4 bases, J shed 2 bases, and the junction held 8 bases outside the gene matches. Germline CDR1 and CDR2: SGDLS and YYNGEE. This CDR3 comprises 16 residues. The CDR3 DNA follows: TGTGCCAGCAGCTCGGGACTAGCGACATCACAAGAGACCCAGTACTTC. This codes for CASSSGLATSQETQYF.

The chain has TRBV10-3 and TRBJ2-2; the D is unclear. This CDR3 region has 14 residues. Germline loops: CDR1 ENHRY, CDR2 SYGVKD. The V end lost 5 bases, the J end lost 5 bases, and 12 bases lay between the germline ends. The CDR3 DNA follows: TGTGCCATCAGTTCCTTGGACGGGACCGGGGAGCTGTTTTTT. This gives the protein CAISSLDGTGELFF.

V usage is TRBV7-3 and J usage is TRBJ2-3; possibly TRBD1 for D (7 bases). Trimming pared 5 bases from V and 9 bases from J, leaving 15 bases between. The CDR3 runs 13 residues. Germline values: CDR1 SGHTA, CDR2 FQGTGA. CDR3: CASSPRGDGTQYF. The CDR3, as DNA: TGTGCCAGCAGCCCCAGGGGGGATGGGACGCAGTATTTT.

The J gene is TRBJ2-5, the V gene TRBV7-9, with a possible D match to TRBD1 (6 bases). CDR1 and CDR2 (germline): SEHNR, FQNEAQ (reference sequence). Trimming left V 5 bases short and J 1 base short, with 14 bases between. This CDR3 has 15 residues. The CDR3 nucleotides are TGTGCCAGCAGCCCCCACGGCAGGGGCCAAGAGACCCAGTACTTC. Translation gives CASSPHGRGQETQYF.

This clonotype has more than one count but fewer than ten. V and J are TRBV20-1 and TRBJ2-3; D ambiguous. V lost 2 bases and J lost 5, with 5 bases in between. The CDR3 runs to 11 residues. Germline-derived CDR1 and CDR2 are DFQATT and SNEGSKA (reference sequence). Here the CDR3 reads CSARRLDTQYF. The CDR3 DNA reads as TGCAGTGCTAGAAGGTTAGATACGCAGTATTTT.

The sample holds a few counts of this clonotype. Here the CDR3 DNA reads TGTGCCAGCAGCCCTAGCGGGCTTTACACCGGGGAGCTGTTTTTT. This gives the protein CASSPSGLYTGELFF. This chain links TRBV7-9 with TRBJ2-2; 8 nucleotides align to TRBD2. Trimming at V came to 5 bases and at J to 3 bases, leaving 5 bases not matched to a gene. The CDR3 runs to 15 residues. CDR1 is SEHNR, CDR2 FQNEAQ, per germline (reference sequence).